The following is a T cell receptor beta chain sequence with its context. This CDR3 region has 18 residues. V gave up 2 bases and J gave up 6 bases, with 23 bases separating them. Germline V gene sequence: CDR1 MGHRA, CDR2 YSYEKL. How the authors handled the data: Estimated nucleated cell counts came from reference gene primer amplification. Assay used: immunoSEQ multiplex PCR; TCRdb lists only in-frame clones, some missing. That table furnishes V, J and clone size, whereas the DNA furnished D and trimming. The table shows around 170,000 clones, with roughly four fifths occurring only once. These data originate in a study of blood T cell repertoires in COVID-19. Study in general: Spain, Italy and the United States supplied samples that represented acute and convalescent COVID-19.

This TCR was recovered from a woman in her 40s with acute or convalescent COVID-19. The sequenced sample was peripheral blood. V gene TRBV4-1 combines with J gene TRBJ1-3, with D possibly matching TRBD1 (5 bases). The CDR3 protein is CASSQTTIAQGLANTIYF. The CDR3 DNA is TGCGCCAGCAGCCAAACAACGATAGCCCAGGGTCTTGCAAACACCATATATTTT.